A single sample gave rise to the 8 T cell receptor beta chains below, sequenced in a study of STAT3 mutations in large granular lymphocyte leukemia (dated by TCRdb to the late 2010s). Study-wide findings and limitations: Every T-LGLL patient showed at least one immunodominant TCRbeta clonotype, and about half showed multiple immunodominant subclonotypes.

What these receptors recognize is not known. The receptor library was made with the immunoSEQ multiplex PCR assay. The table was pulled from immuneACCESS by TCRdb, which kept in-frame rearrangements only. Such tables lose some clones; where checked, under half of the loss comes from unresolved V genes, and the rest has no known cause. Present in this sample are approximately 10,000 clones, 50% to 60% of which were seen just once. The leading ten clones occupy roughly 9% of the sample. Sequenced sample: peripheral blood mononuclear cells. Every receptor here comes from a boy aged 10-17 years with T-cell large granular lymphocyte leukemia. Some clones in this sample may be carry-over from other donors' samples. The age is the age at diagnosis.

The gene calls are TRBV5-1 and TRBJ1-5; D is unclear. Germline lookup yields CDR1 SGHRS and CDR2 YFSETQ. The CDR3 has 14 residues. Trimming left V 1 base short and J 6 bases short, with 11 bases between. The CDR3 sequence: CASSLLGLGQPQHF. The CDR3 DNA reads TGCGCCAGCAGCTTGTTGGGCTTAGGTCAGCCCCAGCATTTT. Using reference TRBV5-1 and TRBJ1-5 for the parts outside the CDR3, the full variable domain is KAGVTQTPRYLIKTRGQQVTLSCSPISGHRSVSWYQQTPGQGLQFLFEYFSETQRNKGNFPGRFSGRQFSNSRSEMNVSTLELGDSALYLCASSLLGLGQPQHFGDGTRLSIL.

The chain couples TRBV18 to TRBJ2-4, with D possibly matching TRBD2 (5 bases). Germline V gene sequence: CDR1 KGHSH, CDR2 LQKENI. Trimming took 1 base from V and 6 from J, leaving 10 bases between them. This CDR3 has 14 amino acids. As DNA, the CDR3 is TGTGCCAGCTCACCACTTTCAGGAGGAAACATTCAGTACTTC. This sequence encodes CASSPLSGGNIQYF.

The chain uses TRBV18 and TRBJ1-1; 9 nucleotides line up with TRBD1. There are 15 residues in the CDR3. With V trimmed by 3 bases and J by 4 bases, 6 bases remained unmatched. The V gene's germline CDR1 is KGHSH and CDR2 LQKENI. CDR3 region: CASSPVTGGITEAFF. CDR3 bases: TGTGCCAGCTCACCCGTGACAGGGGGTATCACTGAAGCTTTCTTT.

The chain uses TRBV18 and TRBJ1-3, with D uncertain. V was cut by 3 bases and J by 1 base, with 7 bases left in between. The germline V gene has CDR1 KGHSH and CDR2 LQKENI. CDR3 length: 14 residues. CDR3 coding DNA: TGTGCCAGCTCACCGGGGTTATCTGGAAACACCATATATTTT. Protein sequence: CASSPGLSGNTIYF. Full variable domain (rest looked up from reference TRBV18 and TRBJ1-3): NAGVMQNPRHLVRRRGQEARLRCSPMKGHSHVYWYRQLPEEGLKFMVYLQKENIIDESGMPKERFSAEFPKEGPSILRIQQVVRGDSAAYFCASSPGLSGNTIYFGEGSWLTVV.

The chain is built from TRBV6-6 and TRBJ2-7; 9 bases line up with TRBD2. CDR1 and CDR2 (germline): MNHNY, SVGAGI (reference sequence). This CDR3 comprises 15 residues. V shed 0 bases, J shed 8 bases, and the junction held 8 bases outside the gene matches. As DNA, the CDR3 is TGTGCCAGCAGTTACTCGAGGGCTAGCGGGACGAAGCAGTACTTC. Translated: CASSYSRASGTKQYF.

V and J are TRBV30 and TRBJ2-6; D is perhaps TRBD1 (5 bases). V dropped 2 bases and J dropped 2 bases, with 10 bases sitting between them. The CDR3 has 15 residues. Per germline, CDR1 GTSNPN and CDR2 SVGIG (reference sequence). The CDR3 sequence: CAWSPTDAGANVLTF. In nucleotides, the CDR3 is TGTGCCTGGAGTCCGACAGACGCTGGGGCCAACGTCCTGACTTTC.

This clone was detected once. The CDR3: CAWSVGDEQFF. CDR3 sequence (DNA): TGTGCCTGGAGTGTCGGGGATGAGCAGTTCTTC. This chain connects TRBV30 to TRBJ2-1, with D perhaps TRBD2 (5 bases). Trimming removed 0 bases from V and 8 bases from J, with 5 bases in between. The CDR3 has 11 residues. Per germline, CDR1 GTSNPN and CDR2 SVGIG (reference sequence).

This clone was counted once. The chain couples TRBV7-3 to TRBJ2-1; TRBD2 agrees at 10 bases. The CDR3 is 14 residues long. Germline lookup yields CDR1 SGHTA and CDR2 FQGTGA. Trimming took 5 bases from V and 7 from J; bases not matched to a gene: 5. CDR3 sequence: CASSRRTSGNEQFF. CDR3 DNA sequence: TGTGCCAGCAGCCGCCGGACTAGCGGAAATGAGCAGTTCTTC.